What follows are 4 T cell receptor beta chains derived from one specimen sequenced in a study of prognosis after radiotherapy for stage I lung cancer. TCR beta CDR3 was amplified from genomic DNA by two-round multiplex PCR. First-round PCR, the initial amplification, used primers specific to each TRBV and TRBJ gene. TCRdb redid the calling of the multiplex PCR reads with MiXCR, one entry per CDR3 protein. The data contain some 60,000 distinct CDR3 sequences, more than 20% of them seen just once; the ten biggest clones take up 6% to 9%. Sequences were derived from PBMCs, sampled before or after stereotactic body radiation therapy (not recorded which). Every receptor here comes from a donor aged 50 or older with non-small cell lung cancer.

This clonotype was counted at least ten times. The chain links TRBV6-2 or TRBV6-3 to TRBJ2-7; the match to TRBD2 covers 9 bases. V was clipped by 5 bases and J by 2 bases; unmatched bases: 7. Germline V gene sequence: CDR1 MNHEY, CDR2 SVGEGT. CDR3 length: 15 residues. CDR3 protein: CASSRLSGGTYEQYF. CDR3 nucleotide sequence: TGTGCCAGCAGTCGCCTGAGCGGGGGGACCTACGAGCAGTACTTC.

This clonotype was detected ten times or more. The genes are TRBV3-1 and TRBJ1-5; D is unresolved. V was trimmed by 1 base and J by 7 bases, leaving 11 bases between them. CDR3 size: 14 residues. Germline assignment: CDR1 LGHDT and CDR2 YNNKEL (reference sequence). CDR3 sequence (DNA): TGTGCCAGCAGCCAAGCCCGGGGTCACCAGCCCCAGCATTTT. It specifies CASSQARGHQPQHF.

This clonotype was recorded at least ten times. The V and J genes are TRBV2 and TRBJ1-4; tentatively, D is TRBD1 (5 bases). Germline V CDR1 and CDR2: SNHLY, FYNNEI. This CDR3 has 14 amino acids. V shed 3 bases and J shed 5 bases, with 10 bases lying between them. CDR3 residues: CASSDGARNEKLFF. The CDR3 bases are TGTGCCAGCAGTGATGGGGCACGCAATGAAAAACTGTTTTTT.

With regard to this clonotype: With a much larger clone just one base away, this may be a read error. This CDR3 is CASVRQMSTEAFF. The CDR3 DNA is TGTGCCAGCGTGAGACAGATGAGCACTGAAGCTTTCTTT. The V gene is TRBV6-1, the J gene TRBJ1-1; possibly TRBD1 for D (5 bases). The CDR3 extends over 13 amino acids. The germline V and J ends were trimmed by 8 bases and 4 bases, with 14 bases remaining between them. Germline V lookup: CDR1 MNHNS, CDR2 SASEGT.